A selection of T cell receptor beta chains follows, all from one sample in a study of T-cell memory formation after mild COVID-19. TCRdb re-called the 5' RACE reads through MiXCR, storing one row per CDR3 protein. The repertoire holds under 400,000 distinct CDR3 sequences, over 25% seen once, with roughly 12% in the top ten. The sequencing sample was made of PBMCs or a T cell subset sorted from them (not recorded which). These receptors were collected from an adult woman who had mild COVID-19 (a few samples of this study predate the infection). Cell type and time point are not known. The CDR3 runs from the conserved cysteine through the conserved F or W. The D gene is left open where the match is weak. The listing skips clone size in some rows; elsewhere it reads once, few, many or a size class.

D,length,J,V,size,DNA,CDR3
.,11,TRBJ1-2,TRBV24-1,few,TGTGCCACCGGAGCTAACTATGGCTACACCTTC,CATGANYGYTF
.,18,TRBJ2-1,TRBV9,.,TGTGCCAGCAGCGTAGCTGTAGCAGGCCCGAACCCCTACAATGAGCAGTTCTTC,CASSVAVAGPNPYNEQFF
TRBD2,16,TRBJ2-3,TRBV7-2,many,TGTGCCAGCAGCTCTAGGACTAGCGGGAGAACAGATACGCAGTATTTT,CASSSRTSGRTDTQYF
TRBD2,14,TRBJ2-5,TRBV6-6,.,TGTGCCAGCAATGCGGGGGGCCGCAAAGAGACCCAGTACTTC,CASNAGGRKETQYF
TRBD2,15,TRBJ2-1,TRBV10-3,few,TGTGCCATCAGTCCGACTAGCGGGAGGAGGGGTGAGCAGTTCTTC,CAISPTSGRRGEQFF
.,15,TRBJ1-2,TRBV10-3,once,TGTGCCATCAGTGAGGGAGGACCGGGTAGCTATGGCTACACCTTC,CAISEGGPGSYGYTF
TRBD2,17,TRBJ2-1,TRBV6-5,.,TGTGCCAGCAGTTTCTTCCCTCGGAGCGGGAGGGCCAATGAGCAGTTCTTC,CASSFFPRSGRANEQFF
.,18,TRBJ2-1,TRBV3-1,.,TGTGCCAGCAGCCATTTCCGATCCGGGACGGGGGACCACAATGAGCAGTTCTTC,CASSHFRSGTGDHNEQFF
TRBD2,17,TRBJ2-1,TRBV5-1,few,TGCGCCAGTACTTTAGGCGCCGGGACTAGCGGGGTAAATGAGCAGTTCTTC,CASTLGAGTSGVNEQFF
TRBD2,14,TRBJ2-1,TRBV30,few,TGTGCCTGGAGTGCTGCGGGAGTGTACAATGAGCAGTTCTTC,CAWSAAGVYNEQFF
.,14,TRBJ1-1,TRBV6-5,many,TGTGCCAGCAGTCCCGGGCCTCAGGGCACTGAAGCTTTCTTT,CASSPGPQGTEAFF
.,13,TRBJ2-2,TRBV29-1,few,TGCAGCGTCCGAGAGGGGGGAACCGGGGAGCTGTTTTTT,CSVREGGTGELFF
.,15,TRBJ1-1,TRBV29-1,few,TGCAGCGTCGCGAGTACAAAAAGGGGGAATACTGAAGCTTTCTTT,CSVASTKRGNTEAFF
TRBD1,13,TRBJ2-2,TRBV12-3/TRBV12-4,few,TGTGCCAGCAGGGGACAGGTCACCGGGGAGCTGTTTTTT,CASRGQVTGELFF
.,12,TRBJ2-1,TRBV20-1,.,TGCAGTGCAACGATACAGGCAAATGAGCAGTTCTTC,CSATIQANEQFF
TRBD1,14,TRBJ1-6,TRBV4-2,few,TGTGCCAGCAGATGGGGGACAGATAATTCACCCCTCCACTTT,CASRWGTDNSPLHF
.,14,TRBJ2-5,TRBV20-1,.,TGCAGTGCTAGAGATCGGGGAGGGGGGGAGACCCAGTACTTC,CSARDRGGGETQYF
.,12,TRBJ2-7,TRBV29-1,.,TGCAGCGTCGCCCCGACAGAGTACGAGCAGTACTTC,CSVAPTEYEQYF
TRBD1,12,TRBJ2-7,TRBV5-1,few,TGCGCCAGCAGCGGGACAGCGTCGCAGCAGTACTTC,CASSGTASQQYF
.,17,TRBJ2-1,TRBV5-1,few,TGCGCCAGCAGCTTGTTTATCGGGGGTGGTTCCTACAATGAGCAGTTCTTC,CASSLFIGGGSYNEQFF
TRBD1,14,TRBJ2-7,TRBV5-1,.,TGCGCCAGCACCTTGGGACAGGGTTTCTACGAGCAGTACTTC,CASTLGQGFYEQYF
.,17,TRBJ2-3,TRBV5-6,few,TGTGCCAGCAGCTTGGTGGGGGGGCCCCCCGGCACAGATACGCAGTATTTT,CASSLVGGPPGTDTQYF
TRBD2,12,TRBJ2-7,TRBV6-1,.,TGTGCCACGTGGGCGGGGGGCTACGAGCAGTACTTC,CATWAGGYEQYF
TRBD2,17,TRBJ2-7,TRBV5-1,.,TGCGCCAGCAGCTTGGTGTCTAGCGGGGGCCAAACCTACGAGCAGTACTTC,CASSLVSSGGQTYEQYF
TRBD2,17,TRBJ2-3,TRBV7-8,many,TGTGCCAGCAGCCCCCTACTAGCGGCTGGACTCACAGATACGCAGTATTTT,CASSPLLAAGLTDTQYF
.,15,TRBJ1-1,TRBV7-9,few,TGTGCCAGCAGCTTTAGTCTCCGGGCCTTCTCTGAAGCTTTCTTT,CASSFSLRAFSEAFF
.,12,TRBJ2-2,TRBV9,few,TGTGCCAGCAGCGCTGGAACCGGGGAGCTGTTTTTT,CASSAGTGELFF
.,13,TRBJ1-2,TRBV24-1,.,TGTGCCACCAGTGATTTGAAAGGCTATGGCTACACCTTC,CATSDLKGYGYTF
TRBD2,15,TRBJ2-1,TRBV12-5,few,TGTGCTAGTGGTTTCTCTAGCGGGAGGACTTCCGAGCAGTTCTTC,CASGFSSGRTSEQFF
TRBD2,16,TRBJ2-1,TRBV4-3,.,TGCGCCAGCAGCCAAGATCCGAGCGGGAGCCCCGGTGAGCAGTTCTTC,CASSQDPSGSPGEQFF
.,15,TRBJ2-1,TRBV9,few,TGTGCCAGCAGCTCCGGGACTCCAGTTGCCAATGAGCAGTTCTTC,CASSSGTPVANEQFF
.,12,TRBJ2-3,TRBV9,.,TGTGCCAGCAGCGTAGTAACTGATACGCAGTATTTT,CASSVVTDTQYF